These 2 T cell receptor beta chains came from one sample sequenced in a study of shared clonotypes between healthy human individuals. TCRdb keeps only in-frame clones here, not all; method: immunoSEQ multiplex PCR. The sample contains some 650,000 clones, around 97% of which appear only once. The sample taken for sequencing was naive CD4+ T cells sorted from blood. Subset: CD45RA+ positively selected. These receptors originate from a woman aged 25 to 39 in good health.

The CDR3 spells CASSFPRTSGSIYEQFF. DNA for the CDR3: TGTGCCAGCAGCTTTCCTCGGACTAGCGGGAGTATCTATGAGCAGTTCTTC. V gene TRBV7-9 combines with J gene TRBJ2-1; 13 bases map to TRBD2. The CDR3 covers 17 residues. V trimming: 3 bases; J trimming: 8 bases; junction bases outside the gene matches: 10. Germline V CDR1 and CDR2: SEHNR, FQNEAQ (reference sequence).

The chain recombines TRBV5-1 with TRBJ2-3; D gene unclear. Germline V CDR1 and CDR2: SGHRS, YFSETQ. This CDR3 has 13 amino acids. V dropped 5 bases and J dropped 0 bases, with 7 bases sitting between them. The DNA for the CDR3 is TGCGCCAGCAGTGGTCATAGCACAGATACGCAGTATTTT. Protein sequence: CASSGHSTDTQYF.